The 23 T cell receptor beta chains presented below share a single source sample, sequenced in a study of T cell repertoires in cytomegalovirus infection. TCRdb redid the calling of the reads with MiXCR, one entry per CDR3 protein. The table includes some 170,000 distinct CDR3 sequences, roughly 17% detected once. Sequenced material: CD8+ T cells from PBMCs. The receptor source for this set is a human donor in good health (CMV status not recorded). Some clones in this sample may be carry-over from other donors' samples.

This clonotype came up once. V and J are TRBV4-3 and TRBJ2-3; D remains unclear. This CDR3 is 17 amino acids long. CDR1 is LGHNA, CDR2 YSLEER, per germline. Trimming pared 0 bases from V and 1 base from J, leaving 14 bases between. The CDR3 region is CASSQDVTGDGTDTQYF. The CDR3 coding sequence is TGCGCCAGCAGCCAAGATGTCACGGGTGACGGCACAGATACGCAGTATTTT.

Comments on this clonotype: One end of the junction does not line up with germline, which may come from a read error. The genes are TRBV7-2 and TRBJ2-6; 8 bases fit TRBD1. Germline CDR1 SGHTA, CDR2 FQGNSA. The CDR3 covers 18 residues. CDR3: CASSSNQGAFEDANGLTF. Written as DNA, the CDR3 is TGTGCCAGCAGCTCGAACCAGGGGGCGTTTGAGGACGCCAACGGCCTGACTTTC.

Turning to this clonotype: A read error may explain this, as a much larger clone is one base away. The V call is TRBV6-2 or TRBV6-3, the J call TRBJ1-2; D gene unclear. This CDR3 has 12 residues. Germline V CDR1 and CDR2: MNHEY, SVGEGT. V lost 8 bases, J lost 8 bases, and 15 bases lay in between. The CDR3 reads CASGIEGWGYTF. In DNA form, the CDR3 reads TGTGCCAGCGGCATCGAGGGCTGGGGCTACACCTTC.

V and J are TRBV6-2 or TRBV6-3 and TRBJ1-4; weak D call: TRBD1 (5 bases). This CDR3 spans 16 amino acids. Germline V gene sequence: CDR1 MNHEY, CDR2 SVGEGT. V gave up 2 bases and J gave up 5 bases, with 15 bases separating them. The CDR3 DNA follows: TGTGCCAGCAGTTACGCGGGGCGCCGCGAAAATGAAAAACTGTTTTTT. It translates to CASSYAGRRENEKLFF.

This chain uses TRBV5-5 with TRBJ2-3, with a tentative D call TRBD1 (5 bases). The CDR3 spans 16 residues. The germline gives CDR1 SGHKS, CDR2 YYEKEE (reference sequence). Trimming cost V 0 bases and J 2 bases, with 13 bases left between them. CDR3 protein: CASSLAMRQITDTQYF. DNA of the CDR3: TGTGCCAGCAGCTTGGCAATGAGACAGATCACAGATACGCAGTATTTT.

This clonotype has only a few counts. The rearrangement joins TRBV28 to TRBJ1-5, with a tentative D call TRBD1 (6 bases). The germline V and J ends were trimmed by 5 bases and 5 bases, with 16 bases remaining between them. Looked up from germline, CDR1 is MDHEN and CDR2 is SYDVKM. This CDR3 comprises 15 residues. CDR3 nucleotides: TGTGCCAGCAGTACCAAACAGGGATACTATCAGCCCCAGCATTTT. This sequence encodes CASSTKQGYYQPQHF.

This clonotype was counted only a few times. The CDR3 is CASSSPGSTYNEQFF. In DNA, the CDR3 is TGTGCCAGCAGTTCTCCGGGGTCTACCTACAATGAGCAGTTCTTC. The rearrangement joins TRBV6-2 or TRBV6-3 to TRBJ2-1; perhaps TRBD2 as D (5 bases). V lost 4 bases, J lost 2 bases, and 12 bases lay in between. This CDR3 spans 15 amino acids. From germline, CDR1 is MNHEY and CDR2 SVGEGT.

This clonotype was seen a handful of times. The chain is built from TRBV5-6 and TRBJ2-1, with 10 bases identical to TRBD1. With 5 bases clipped from V and 4 bases from J, the junction kept 6 bases outside the gene matches. Germline lookup yields CDR1 SGHDT and CDR2 YYEEEE. The CDR3 has 15 amino acids. The CDR3 region is CASRIDRGPYNEQFF. In DNA, the CDR3 is TGTGCCAGCAGAATTGACAGGGGGCCTTACAATGAGCAGTTCTTC.

This clonotype was seen more than once but under ten times. The CDR3 region has the DNA TGCGCCAGCAGCCAAGAAGGGGGTAGTAGCACTGAAGCTTTCTTT. It specifies CASSQEGGSSTEAFF. The rearrangement joins TRBV4-3 to TRBJ1-1; tentatively, D is TRBD1 (6 bases). The CDR3 loop spans 15 amino acids. In germline, CDR1 is LGHNA, CDR2 YSLEER. The germline V and J ends were trimmed by 0 bases and 4 bases, with 12 bases remaining between them.

The chain employs TRBV28 and TRBJ1-3; 9 bases map to TRBD1. Germline V gene data show CDR1 as MDHEN and CDR2 as SYDVKM. J gave up 4 bases and V 6 bases, and 13 bases lay outside the gene matches. The CDR3 runs 17 residues. CDR3 sequence: CASRPFILGTGGNTIYF. CDR3 sequence (DNA): TGTGCCAGCAGACCTTTCATACTGGGGACAGGGGGAAACACCATATATTTT.

CDR3 sequence: CASSLAGGMNTEAFF. In DNA form, the CDR3 reads TGTGCCAGCAGCTTAGCAGGGGGAATGAACACTGAAGCTTTCTTT. The V gene is TRBV7-6, the J gene TRBJ1-1; D perhaps matches TRBD1 (6 bases). Germline lookup yields CDR1 SGHVS and CDR2 FNYEAQ. This CDR3 has 15 residues. The ends were cut back, 0 bases at V and 0 bases at J, with 8 bases in the middle.

The sample holds many counts of this clonotype. This sequence joins TRBV7-2 and TRBJ2-7; the D gene is possibly TRBD2 (6 bases). The germline V gene has CDR1 SGHTA and CDR2 FQGNSA. The CDR3 is 14 amino acids. Trimming shortened V by 3 bases and J by 6 bases, and 15 bases separated the two germline ends. CDR3 protein: CASSFGTGGLEQYF. CDR3 DNA: TGTGCCAGCAGCTTCGGTACAGGAGGGCTCGAGCAGTACTTC.

This clonotype was seen only a few times. V and J are TRBV5-6 and TRBJ2-7; D is unresolved. This CDR3 comprises 15 residues. V lost 0 bases and J lost 2, with 12 bases in between. From germline, CDR1 is SGHDT and CDR2 YYEEEE. The CDR3 here is CASSLEPEYAYEQYF. The CDR3 region has the DNA TGTGCCAGCAGCTTGGAGCCAGAGTATGCCTACGAGCAGTACTTC.

The CDR3 is CASSYVGPSRGGYTF. Here the CDR3 DNA reads TGTGCCAGCAGTTATGTTGGGCCAAGTCGAGGGGGCTACACCTTC. V is TRBV6-5 and J is TRBJ1-2; D is unresolved. The CDR3 spans 15 residues. V gave up 3 bases and J gave up 8 bases, with 19 bases separating them. The germline CDR1 and CDR2 sequences are MNHEY and SVGAGI.

This clonotype came up a few times. The rearrangement links TRBV9 to TRBJ2-1, with D perhaps matching TRBD1 (6 bases). The V end was cut by 3 bases, the J end by 5 bases, with 15 bases between. The CDR3 is made up of 15 amino acids. Germline CDR1 is SGDLS and CDR2 is YYNGEE. The CDR3 region is CASSAWTAFDNEQFF. Here the CDR3 DNA reads TGTGCCAGCAGCGCGTGGACAGCCTTTGACAATGAGCAGTTCTTC.

The chain carries TRBV4-3 and TRBJ2-3; TRBD2 aligns across 10 bases. The CDR3 has 18 residues. CDR1 LGHNA and CDR2 YSLEER come from the germline V gene. Trimming at V came to 0 bases and at J to 4 bases, leaving 10 bases not matched to a gene. The CDR3 region is CASSQELQAGGLADTQYF. The DNA of the CDR3 is TGCGCCAGCAGCCAAGAATTACAAGCGGGGGGGCTAGCAGATACGCAGTATTTT.

This rearrangement joins TRBV7-9 to TRBJ2-4; D may be TRBD1 or TRBD2 (5 bases each). The CDR3 length is 16 residues. Germline values: CDR1 SEHNR, CDR2 FQNEAQ (reference sequence). V dropped 7 bases and J dropped 1 base, with 17 bases sitting between them. This chain's CDR3 is CASTSHRDVAKNIQYF. CDR3 sequence (DNA): TGTGCCAGCACTTCTCACCGGGACGTGGCCAAAAACATTCAGTACTTC.

Only a few counts were recorded for this clonotype. The chain couples TRBV6-1 to TRBJ1-5, with 7 bases matching TRBD1. Germline-derived CDR1 and CDR2 are MNHNS and SASEGT. V was pared by 10 bases and J by 7 bases, with 10 bases of the junction left unmatched. CDR3 length equals 13 residues. CDR3 in amino acids: CAIGTAGDQPQHF. The CDR3 DNA is TGTGCCATAGGGACAGCTGGCGACCAGCCCCAGCATTTT.

The V call is TRBV6-6, the J call TRBJ1-1; the D gene is possibly TRBD1 (5 bases). The germline gives CDR1 MNHNY, CDR2 SVGAGI (reference sequence). The CDR3 consists of 17 residues. V lost 3 bases and J lost 4, with 21 bases in between. CDR3 residues: CASSYGTPVGVATEAFF. CDR3 coding DNA: TGTGCCAGCAGTTATGGAACCCCCGTGGGGGTGGCCACTGAAGCTTTCTTT.

This clonotype has more than one count but fewer than ten. The chain carries TRBV19 and TRBJ1-5; D uncertain. Trimming left V 3 bases short and J 4 bases short, with 16 bases between. The CDR3 length is 16 residues. Germline V gene lookup returns CDR1 LNHDA and CDR2 SQIVND (reference sequence). The CDR3 here is CASSIVEAATNQPQHF. DNA of the CDR3: TGTGCCAGTAGTATTGTTGAAGCAGCGACGAATCAGCCCCAGCATTTT.

This clonotype was picked up a small number of times. This sequence joins TRBV7-2 and TRBJ2-7; D is uncertain. The CDR3 totals 13 residues. With 4 bases removed from V and 0 bases from J, the gap between germline ends came to 7 bases. In germline, CDR1 is SGHTA, CDR2 FQGNSA. This CDR3 reads CASSSDGSYEQYF. The CDR3 DNA reads TGTGCCAGCAGCTCAGACGGCTCCTACGAGCAGTACTTC.

The genes are TRBV6-6 and TRBJ1-1; no clear D gene. The V end lost 6 bases, the J end lost 3 bases, and 17 bases lay between the germline ends. The germline V gene has CDR1 MNHNY and CDR2 SVGAGI (reference sequence). The CDR3 is 15 amino acids. The CDR3 reads CASRIGEARDTEAFF. The CDR3 bases are TGTGCCAGCAGGATCGGAGAGGCTAGGGACACTGAAGCTTTCTTT.

The J gene is TRBJ2-7, the V gene TRBV7-8, with 8 positions matching TRBD1. J gave up 0 bases and V 5 bases, and 6 bases lay outside the gene matches. This CDR3 contains 15 residues. Germline values: CDR1 SGHVS, CDR2 FQNEAQ. The CDR3 sequence: CASSARDRSSYEQYF. The CDR3 coding sequence is TGTGCCAGCAGCGCCCGGGACAGGAGCTCCTACGAGCAGTACTTC.